These T cell receptor beta chains were read from a single sample in a study of blood T cell repertoires in COVID-19. TCRdb's table, derived via immunoSEQ multiplex PCR, lists solely in-frame clones and lacks some. The profile covers roughly 150,000 clones, with roughly 88% appearing a single time and roughly a tenth taken by the ten largest. Sequenced material: peripheral blood. Every receptor here comes from a woman of 80 years or more with active or convalescent COVID-19. Each CDR3 is given with its conserved first and last residue. D genes are given only for firm matches. Clone size is shown for a subset of rows, as once, few, many or a class of expanded clone.

clone size,V gene,J gene,D gene,CDR3 DNA,CDR3 protein
few,TRBV12-3/TRBV12-4,TRBJ2-7,TRBD1,TGTGCCAGCAGCCGACAGGGATACGAGCAGTACTTC,CASSRQGYEQYF
.,TRBV5-1,TRBJ1-2,TRBD1,TGCGCCAGCAGACTTCTACAGGGGTTCTATGGCTACACCTTC,CASRLLQGFYGYTF
.,TRBV30,TRBJ2-7,.,TGTGCCTGGAGTGTACGATCCGGAGCCTACGAGCAGTACTTC,CAWSVRSGAYEQYF
.,TRBV5-4,TRBJ2-3,TRBD1,TGTGCCAGCAGGGGACAGGGGGATACGCAGTATTTT,CASRGQGDTQYF
.,TRBV15,TRBJ1-5,TRBD1,TGTGCCACCAGCAGACCTAGGGGACAGGGGCCTTATCAGCCCCAGCATTTT,CATSRPRGQGPYQPQHF
.,TRBV7-2,TRBJ2-3,TRBD2,TGTGCCAGCAGCTTAAATAGCGGGGGGTTTGATACGCAGTATTTT,CASSLNSGGFDTQYF
few,TRBV5-1,TRBJ2-1,.,TGCGCCAGCAGCAGGACCGTGGGGAGCTCCTACAATGAGCAGTTCTTC,CASSRTVGSSYNEQFF
.,TRBV9,TRBJ2-1,TRBD1,TGTGCCAGCAGCGTGGAACAGGGGGGCGCGGATGAGCAGTTCTTC,CASSVEQGGADEQFF
.,TRBV5-6,TRBJ1-4,TRBD1,TGTGCCAGCAGCACCCGGACAGGAGGTTCAAAACTGTTTTTT,CASSTRTGGSKLFF
.,TRBV4-1,TRBJ2-2,.,TGCGCCAGCAGTCCCAAGGGGGCGGGGGGCCACAACACCGGGGAGCTGTTTTTT,CASSPKGAGGHNTGELFF
.,TRBV5-8,TRBJ1-5,.,TGTGCCAGCAGACCGGGACAAAATAGCAATCAGCCCCAGCATTTT,CASRPGQNSNQPQHF
.,TRBV7-2,TRBJ2-5,TRBD2,TGTGCCAGCAGCCCCAGGACTAGCGGGGGGCCGAAAGAGACCCAGTACTTC,CASSPRTSGGPKETQYF
.,TRBV12-3/TRBV12-4,TRBJ2-5,TRBD1,TGTGCCAGCACCCGACAGGGGACGACCCAGTACTTC,CASTRQGTTQYF
.,TRBV3-1/TRBV3-2,TRBJ2-7,TRBD2,TGTGCCAGCAGCCCCAGACTAGCGGGGGTCGAGCAGTACTTC,CASSPRLAGVEQYF
.,TRBV25-1,TRBJ1-2,.,TGTGCCAGCAGTGCCGTCTATGGCTACACCTTC,CASSAVYGYTF
.,TRBV10-3,TRBJ2-3,.,TGTGCCATCAGTGACGGGAATACGCAGTATTTT,CAISDGNTQYF
.,TRBV5-4,TRBJ2-6,TRBD2,TGTGCCAGCAGCTTACTAGCGGGGGGGCTTGGGGCCAACGTCCTGACTTTC,CASSLLAGGLGANVLTF
.,TRBV4-3,TRBJ2-5,.,TGCGCCAGCAGCCAAGATATGGCGGGGGCCCAAGAGACCCAGTACTTC,CASSQDMAGAQETQYF
.,TRBV2,TRBJ2-3,TRBD2,TGTGCCAGCAGTGTCGAGCGGGGATCGGCAGATACGCAGTATTTT,CASSVERGSADTQYF
.,TRBV7-8,TRBJ1-1,TRBD1,TGTGCCAGCAGCCTAGGGACAGGGGTAGGGACTGAAGCTTTCTTT,CASSLGTGVGTEAFF
.,TRBV27,TRBJ2-7,.,TGTGCCAGCGGCTTCGGGATTTCCTACGAGCAGTACTTC,CASGFGISYEQYF
.,TRBV4-1,TRBJ1-2,TRBD1,TGCGCCAGCAGCCAAGAAAACAGGGGGAGTCAGAAGTCTAACTATGGCTACACCTTC,CASSQENRGSQKSNYGYTF
.,TRBV10-3,TRBJ1-1,.,TGTGCCATCAGTGATGCAGGCCAACCCAGGGCTTTCTTT,CAISDAGQPRAFF
few,TRBV5-4,TRBJ2-3,.,TGTGCCAGCAGCTCGTCTAGCACAGATACGCAGTATTTT,CASSSSSTDTQYF
.,TRBV5-5,TRBJ1-4,.,TGTGCCAGCAGCTTGGCCCCAACTCCCGGGGAAAACCTGTTTTTT,CASSLAPTPGENLFF
few,TRBV11-3,TRBJ2-5,.,TGTGCCAGCAGCCCGCTAGACAGAAGACAAGAGACCCAGTACTTC,CASSPLDRRQETQYF
.,TRBV11-3,TRBJ1-5,.,TGTGCCAGCAGCTTAGGGGTTACAGGTTATAGCAATCAGCCCCAGCATTTT,CASSLGVTGYSNQPQHF
.,TRBV24-1,TRBJ1-1,TRBD1,TGTTTCCCCCCAACAGGGGGCACTGAAGCTTTCTTT,CFPPTGGTEAFF
.,TRBV6-5,TRBJ2-7,TRBD2,TGTGCCAGCAGGGGCGGGGGGGCCTACGAGCAGTACTTC,CASRGGGAYEQYF
.,TRBV29-1,TRBJ2-1,.,TGCAGCGTTGTGCGGCAGACCTATGTCCCGCAGTTCTTC,CSVVRQTYVPQFF
.,TRBV5-6,TRBJ1-3,TRBD1,TGTGCCAGCAGCTTGGCGACAGGGTACTCTGGAAACACCATATATTTT,CASSLATGYSGNTIYF
.,TRBV6-5,TRBJ2-7,.,TGTGCCAGCACCCAGGGGGGCGAGCAGTACTTC,CASTQGGEQYF
.,TRBV27,TRBJ1-6,TRBD1,TGTGCCAGCAGTTTATCCCGCGGACAGGGTAATTCACCCCTCCACTTT,CASSLSRGQGNSPLHF
.,TRBV7-8,TRBJ1-3,.,TGTGCCAGCAGCTCCCCCCGGGGGGCGGGCGGAAACACCATATATTTT,CASSSPRGAGGNTIYF
.,TRBV19,TRBJ2-3,TRBD2,TGTGCCAGTAGTAGGGCGGGGGAGGATACGCAGTATTTT,CASSRAGEDTQYF
.,TRBV5-1,TRBJ2-5,TRBD2,TGCGCCAGCAGCTCTCGGGGAGCGGGGGGGCCGGAGACCCAGTACTTC,CASSSRGAGGPETQYF
once,TRBV25-1,TRBJ2-1,TRBD2,TGTGCCAGCAGTGATAGCGGGGGGGTCCACAATGAGCAGTTCTTC,CASSDSGGVHNEQFF
few,TRBV12-5,TRBJ1-1,TRBD1,TGTGCTAGTGGTTTGGAATTTTCGACAGGGCCGAACACTGAAGCTTTCTTT,CASGLEFSTGPNTEAFF
.,TRBV11-2,TRBJ2-3,TRBD1,TGTGCCAGCAGCCAGGACAGGAGAGATACGCAGTATTTT,CASSQDRRDTQYF
.,TRBV6-5,TRBJ1-5,TRBD1,TGTGCCAGCAGGGGCAGGGGGATTTCGGAGCCCCAGCATTTT,CASRGRGISEPQHF
once,TRBV11-3,TRBJ2-3,TRBD2,TGTGCCAGCAGCCCCAGCGGGGGGCTCGGCACAGATACGCAGTATTTT,CASSPSGGLGTDTQYF
.,TRBV18,TRBJ1-5,TRBD1,TGTGCCAGCTCACCTGGGACAGATCAGCCCCAGCATTTT,CASSPGTDQPQHF
.,TRBV7-9,TRBJ1-2,.,TGTGCCAGCAGCTTTGGCTCTAACTATGGCTACACCTTC,CASSFGSNYGYTF
.,TRBV4-3,TRBJ1-2,.,TGCGCCAGCAGCCAAGATGGGTCCAGCCGAGGCTATGGCTACACCTTC,CASSQDGSSRGYGYTF
once,TRBV14,TRBJ2-2,.,TGTGCCAGCAGACGACTGGATAACACCGGGGAGCTGTTTTTT,CASRRLDNTGELFF
.,TRBV5-1,TRBJ1-5,.,TGCGCCAGCAGCTTGGAGGGGTTTAGCAATCAGCCCCAGCATTTT,CASSLEGFSNQPQHF
.,TRBV14,TRBJ1-2,TRBD1,TGTGCCAGCAGCGCCACAGGGGGCAACTATGGCTACACCTTC,CASSATGGNYGYTF
.,TRBV19,TRBJ1-6,.,TGTGCCAGCAGTTATGGAGGGGTTAGTTCACCCCTCCACTTT,CASSYGGVSSPLHF
.,TRBV7-2,TRBJ1-5,.,TGTGCCAGCAGCTTAACGCCCAGCCCGGAGGGGCCCCAGCATTTT,CASSLTPSPEGPQHF
.,TRBV7-3,TRBJ2-3,TRBD2,TGTGCCAGCAGCCCCTCACTAGCGGGGATCACAGATACGCAGTATTTT,CASSPSLAGITDTQYF
.,TRBV15,TRBJ2-3,TRBD2,TGTGCCACCAGCAGAGATGGGGGAGCGGGGGGCCCAACTACGCAGTATTTT,CATSRDGGAGGPTTQYF
.,TRBV27,TRBJ2-1,.,TGTGCCAGCAGTTTAGGCACCCAAGGGGCGTTCGAGGAGCAGTTCTTC,CASSLGTQGAFEEQFF
.,TRBV13,TRBJ1-2,.,TGTGCCAGCAGCACTACAGGCGACCGGGGCTACACCTTC,CASSTTGDRGYTF
.,TRBV5-1,TRBJ2-3,TRBD2,TGCGCCAGCAGCCTGGGAGCGGGGGGGCGTTTAGATACGCAGTATTTT,CASSLGAGGRLDTQYF
.,TRBV2,TRBJ1-2,.,TGTGCCAGCACGCGGGCTGGAACAGGGTACGACTACACCTTC,CASTRAGTGYDYTF